This T cell receptor beta chain came from a study of blood T cells in healthy people across ages. Points from the study as a whole: Older age coincided with a roughly linear decline in TCR beta diversity per million T cells. Relative to aged donors, long-lived donors carried more naive CD4+ cells and displayed higher diversity.

The V end was cut by 3 bases, the J end by 5 bases, with 17 bases between. The CDR3 is 15 amino acids. From germline, CDR1 is MGHDK and CDR2 SYGVNS. In its sample, this clonotype was seen a few times. The antigen is undetermined. Primed by a sample-barcoded 5' primer and a J-beta primer mix, a second PCR proceeded for about 7 to 11 cycles. Every individual sample yielded 2.5 million or more paired-end reads (each containing CDR3). One entry per CDR3 protein results from TCRdb running MiXCR on the 5' RACE reads. The sample carries about 280,000 distinct CDR3 sequences, 25% to 30% recorded once. Isolated PBMCs totaled at least 6 million in each sample.

The clonotype was recovered from an older woman in good health. The sequenced sample consisted of blood. This chain joins TRBV25-1 and TRBJ2-7; maybe TRBD1 (6 bases). The DNA of the CDR3 is TGTGCCAGCAGTGATTCCCCCAGGGGAAGGGACGAGCAGTACTTC. Translating it yields CASSDSPRGRDEQYF.